This entry concerns a single T cell receptor (beta chain). Its antigen is unidentified. Using immunoSEQ multiplex PCR, the repertoire was profiled, and TCRdb retains in-frame clones only, with some absent. The sample consists of over 950,000 clones, 60% to 80% of them appearing once. The data stem from a study of shared clonotypes between healthy human individuals. Overall study findings and caveats: Unshared clonotypes carried lower generation probabilities than those common to all four donors. The researchers took only blood, and tissue repertoires probably look different. Clonotypes that were shared across four donors made up around 5% of naive CD4 clonotypes.

The CDR3 is 17 residues long. V was clipped by 2 bases and J by 8 bases, with 25 bases between them. Germline V gene data show CDR1 as GTSNPN and CDR2 as SVGIG (reference sequence). This sequence originates from a man aged 18 to 35 in good health. Some clones in this sample may be carry-over from other donors' samples. Input material: memory CD4+ T cells from PBMCs. The subset denotes: CD45RA-negative fraction. This chain connects TRBV30 to TRBJ2-1, with D unresolved. The CDR3 is CAWSTNLKPLGTDEQFF. CDR3 coding DNA: TGTGCCTGGAGTACGAATTTGAAACCTCTAGGCACTGATGAGCAGTTCTTC.